The T cell receptor beta chain under discussion was sequenced for a study of blood T cell repertoires in COVID-19. Study-level background: T cells, B-cell-depleted T cells, or PBMCs provided the cDNA or gDNA that served as material.

TCRdb's copy holds only in-frame clones and misses some; the assay was immunoSEQ multiplex PCR. The sample lists around 300,000 clones, around 90% occurring once. Trimming pared 2 bases from V and 7 bases from J, leaving 11 bases between. Germline CDR1 and CDR2: SEHNR and FQNEAQ (reference sequence). The CDR3 spans 13 residues. This TCR was sampled from a woman in her 40s who had recovered from COVID-19. Sequenced material: peripheral blood. The rearrangement joins TRBV7-9 to TRBJ2-5, with D hard to call. The CDR3 DNA sequence: TGTGCCAGCAGCTTATTGGCTTCGGGGACCCAGTACTTC. It codes for CASSLLASGTQYF.